Included here is one T cell receptor beta chain sequence, with context. Its antigen remains unidentified. These data are taken from a study of cytomegalovirus exposure and HLA in healthy donors. Primers for the PCR totalled 60 Vbeta and 13 Jbeta. In the original workflow: In a later analysis, about 11 million of 75 million to 90 million unique beta chains occurred in at least two donors. Clones were sequenced by immunoSEQ multiplex PCR, and TCRdb holds only the in-frame ones, with some missing. V and J calls and clone size are given by that table; D and trimming were obtained from the DNA. The data show around 130,000 clones, 77% seen once. Study conclusions and caveats: An analysis that was carried out later associated approximately 17,000 TCR beta sequences with HLA alleles at 0.05 false discovery rate.

V dropped 9 bases and J dropped 7; count of bases not matched to a gene: 15. The CDR3 spans 14 residues. CDR1 is LNHNV and CDR2 is YYDKDF in the germline V gene (reference sequence). Material: PBMCs. The TCR comes from a man between 18 and 29 years old in good health and CMV-seropositive. J is TRBJ2-7 and V is TRBV15; 7 nucleotides match TRBD2. In DNA, the CDR3 is TGTGCCACGAGTCACGGGCGGGAGAGGGGTGAGCAGTACTTC. This codes for CATSHGRERGEQYF.